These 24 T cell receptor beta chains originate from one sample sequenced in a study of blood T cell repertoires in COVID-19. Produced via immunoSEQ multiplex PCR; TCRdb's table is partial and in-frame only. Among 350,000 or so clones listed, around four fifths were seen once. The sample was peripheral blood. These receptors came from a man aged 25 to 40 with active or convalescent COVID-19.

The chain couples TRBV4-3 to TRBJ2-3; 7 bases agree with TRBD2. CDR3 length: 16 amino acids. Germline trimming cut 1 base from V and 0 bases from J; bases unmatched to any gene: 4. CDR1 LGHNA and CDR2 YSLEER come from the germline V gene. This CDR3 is CASSQGAGESTDTQYF. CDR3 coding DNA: TGCGCCAGCAGCCAAGGTGCGGGGGAAAGCACAGATACGCAGTATTTT.

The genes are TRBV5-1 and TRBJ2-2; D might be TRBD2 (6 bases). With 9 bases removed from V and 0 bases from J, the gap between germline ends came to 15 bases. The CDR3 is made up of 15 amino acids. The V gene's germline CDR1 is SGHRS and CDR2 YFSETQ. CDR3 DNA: TGCGCCACCTCCCGGGACTCTGCGAACACCGGGGAGCTGTTTTTT. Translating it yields CATSRDSANTGELFF. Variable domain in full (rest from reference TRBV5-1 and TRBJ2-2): KAGVTQTPRYLIKTRGQQVTLSCSPISGHRSVSWYQQTPGQGLQFLFEYFSETQRNKGNFPGRFSGRQFSNSRSEMNVSTLELGDSALYLCATSRDSANTGELFFGEGSRLTVL.

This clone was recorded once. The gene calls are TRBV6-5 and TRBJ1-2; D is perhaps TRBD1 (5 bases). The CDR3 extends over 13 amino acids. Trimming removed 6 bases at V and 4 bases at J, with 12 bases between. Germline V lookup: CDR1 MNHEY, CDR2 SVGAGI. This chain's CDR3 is CASRREGPYGYTF. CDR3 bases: TGTGCCAGCAGACGGGAGGGGCCCTATGGCTACACCTTC.

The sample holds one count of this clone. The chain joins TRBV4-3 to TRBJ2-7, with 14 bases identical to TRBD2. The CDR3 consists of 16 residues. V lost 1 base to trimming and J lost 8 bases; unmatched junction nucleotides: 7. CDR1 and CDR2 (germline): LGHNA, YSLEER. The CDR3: CASSQATGTSGGKQYF. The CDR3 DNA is TGCGCCAGCAGCCAAGCGACCGGGACTAGCGGGGGAAAGCAGTACTTC.

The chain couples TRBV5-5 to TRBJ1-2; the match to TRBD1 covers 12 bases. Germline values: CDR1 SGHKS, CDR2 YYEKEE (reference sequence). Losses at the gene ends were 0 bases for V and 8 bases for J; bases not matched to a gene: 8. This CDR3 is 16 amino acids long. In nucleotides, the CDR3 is TGTGCCAGCAGCTTGGCCGGGGGGACAGGGGGCTCCGGCTACACCTTC. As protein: CASSLAGGTGGSGYTF.

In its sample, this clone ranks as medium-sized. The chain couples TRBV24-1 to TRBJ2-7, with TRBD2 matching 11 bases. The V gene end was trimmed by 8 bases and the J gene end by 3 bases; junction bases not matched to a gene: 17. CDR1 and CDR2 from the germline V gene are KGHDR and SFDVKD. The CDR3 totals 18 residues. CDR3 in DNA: TGTGCCACCAAGTCCAAGGCTAGCGGGAGGACTCCCAGCTACGAGCAGTACTTC. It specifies CATKSKASGRTPSYEQYF.

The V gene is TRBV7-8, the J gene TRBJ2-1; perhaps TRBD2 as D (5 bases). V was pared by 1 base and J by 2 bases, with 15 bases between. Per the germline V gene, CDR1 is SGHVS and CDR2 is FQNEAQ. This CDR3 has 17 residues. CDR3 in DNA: TGTGCCAGCAGCTTAGTAGTTTTCGGGAATACCTACAATGAGCAGTTCTTC. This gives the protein CASSLVVFGNTYNEQFF.

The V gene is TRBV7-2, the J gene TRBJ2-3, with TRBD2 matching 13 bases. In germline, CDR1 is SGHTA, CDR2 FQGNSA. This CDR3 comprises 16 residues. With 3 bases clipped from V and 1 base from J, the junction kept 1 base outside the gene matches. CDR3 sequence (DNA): TGTGCCAGCAGCTTTACTAGCGGGGGGGGCACAGATACGCAGTATTTT. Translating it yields CASSFTSGGGTDTQYF.

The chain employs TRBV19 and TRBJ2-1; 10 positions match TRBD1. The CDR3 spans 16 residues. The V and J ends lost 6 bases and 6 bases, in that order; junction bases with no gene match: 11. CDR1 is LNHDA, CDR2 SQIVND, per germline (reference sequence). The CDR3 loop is CASRTPGTGATNEQFF. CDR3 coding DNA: TGTGCCAGTAGGACCCCCGGGACAGGGGCGACCAATGAGCAGTTCTTC.

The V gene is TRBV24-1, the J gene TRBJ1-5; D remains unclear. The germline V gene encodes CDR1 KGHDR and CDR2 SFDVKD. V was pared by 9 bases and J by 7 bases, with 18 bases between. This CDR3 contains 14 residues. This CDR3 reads CATASGGEGQPQHF. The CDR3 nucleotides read TGTGCCACCGCTTCTGGCGGGGAGGGCCAGCCCCAGCATTTT.

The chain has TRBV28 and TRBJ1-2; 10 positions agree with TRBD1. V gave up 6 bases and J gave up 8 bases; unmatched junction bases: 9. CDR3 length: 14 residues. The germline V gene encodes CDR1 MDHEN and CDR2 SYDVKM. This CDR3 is CASSLDRGVGGYTF. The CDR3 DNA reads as TGTGCCAGCAGCCTGGACAGGGGGGTTGGGGGCTACACCTTC.

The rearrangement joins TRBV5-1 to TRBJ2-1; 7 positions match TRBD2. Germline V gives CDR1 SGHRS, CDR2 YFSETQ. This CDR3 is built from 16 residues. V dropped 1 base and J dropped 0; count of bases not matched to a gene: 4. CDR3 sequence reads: CASSLTGGSSYNEQFF. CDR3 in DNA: TGCGCCAGCAGCTTGACGGGGGGAAGCTCCTACAATGAGCAGTTCTTC.

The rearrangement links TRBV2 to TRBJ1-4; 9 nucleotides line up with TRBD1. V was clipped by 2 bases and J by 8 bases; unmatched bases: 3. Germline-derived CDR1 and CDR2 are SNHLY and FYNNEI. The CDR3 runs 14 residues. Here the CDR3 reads CASSELQGAEKLFF. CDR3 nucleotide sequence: TGTGCCAGCAGTGAATTACAGGGGGCAGAAAAACTGTTTTTT.

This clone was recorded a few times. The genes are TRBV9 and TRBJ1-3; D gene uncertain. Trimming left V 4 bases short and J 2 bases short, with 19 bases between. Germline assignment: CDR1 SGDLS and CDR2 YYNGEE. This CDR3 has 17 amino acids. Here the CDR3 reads CASSSHRNYRPGNTIYF. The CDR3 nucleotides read TGTGCCAGCAGCTCCCATCGGAACTACCGACCTGGAAACACCATATATTTT.

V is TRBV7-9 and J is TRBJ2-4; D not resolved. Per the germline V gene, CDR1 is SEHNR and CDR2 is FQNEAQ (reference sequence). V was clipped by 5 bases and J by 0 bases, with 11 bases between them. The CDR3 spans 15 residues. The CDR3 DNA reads TGTGCCAGCAGCCCCCGCGCTATAGCCAAAAACATTCAGTACTTC. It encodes CASSPRAIAKNIQYF.

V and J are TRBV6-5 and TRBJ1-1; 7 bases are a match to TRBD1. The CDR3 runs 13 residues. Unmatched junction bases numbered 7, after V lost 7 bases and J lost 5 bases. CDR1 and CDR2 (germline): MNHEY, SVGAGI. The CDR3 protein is CASNYRGWTEAFF. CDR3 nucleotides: TGTGCCAGCAACTACAGGGGATGGACTGAAGCTTTCTTT.

The CDR3 nucleotides are TGTGCCAGTAGTACTCGACAGAGTAGCAATCAGCCCCAGCATTTT. It yields the protein CASSTRQSSNQPQHF. This chain connects TRBV19 to TRBJ1-5, with D possibly matching TRBD1 (5 bases). CDR3 length equals 15 residues. Germline V gene sequence: CDR1 LNHDA, CDR2 SQIVND (reference sequence). The germline V and J ends were trimmed by 4 bases and 0 bases, with 10 bases remaining between them. The full variable domain, rest sourced from reference TRBV19 and TRBJ1-5, is DGGITQSPKYLFRKEGQNVTLSCEQNLNHDAMYWYRQDPGQGLRLIYYSQIVNDFQKGDIAEGYSVSREKKESFPLTVTSAQKNPTAFYLCASSTRQSSNQPQHFGDGTRLSIL.

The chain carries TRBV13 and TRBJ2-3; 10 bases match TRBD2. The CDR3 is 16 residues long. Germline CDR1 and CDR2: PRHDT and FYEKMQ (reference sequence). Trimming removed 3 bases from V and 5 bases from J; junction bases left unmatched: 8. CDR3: CASSFSPSGSGDTQYF. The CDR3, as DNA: TGTGCCAGCAGCTTTTCCCCTAGCGGGAGTGGAGATACGCAGTATTTT.

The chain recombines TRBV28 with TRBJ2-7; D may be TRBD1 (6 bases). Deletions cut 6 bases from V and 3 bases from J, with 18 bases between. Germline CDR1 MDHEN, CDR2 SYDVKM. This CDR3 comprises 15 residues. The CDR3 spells CASRGRPQGFYEQYF. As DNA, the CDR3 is TGTGCCAGCAGAGGTCGCCCCCAGGGGTTCTACGAGCAGTACTTC.

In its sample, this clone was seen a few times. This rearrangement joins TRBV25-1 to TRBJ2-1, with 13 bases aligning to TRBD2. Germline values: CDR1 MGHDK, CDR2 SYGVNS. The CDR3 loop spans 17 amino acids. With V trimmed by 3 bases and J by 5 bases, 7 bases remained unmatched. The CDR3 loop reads CASSEDRGLAGNNEQFF. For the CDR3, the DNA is TGTGCCAGCAGTGAGGATAGGGGACTAGCGGGAAACAATGAGCAGTTCTTC.

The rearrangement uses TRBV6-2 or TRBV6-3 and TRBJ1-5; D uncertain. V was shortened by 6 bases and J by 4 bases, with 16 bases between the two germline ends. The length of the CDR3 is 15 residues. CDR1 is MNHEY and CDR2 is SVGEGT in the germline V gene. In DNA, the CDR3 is TGTGCCAGCAGCGAAGGCGGGCCAGCTAATCAGCCCCAGCATTTT. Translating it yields CASSEGGPANQPQHF.

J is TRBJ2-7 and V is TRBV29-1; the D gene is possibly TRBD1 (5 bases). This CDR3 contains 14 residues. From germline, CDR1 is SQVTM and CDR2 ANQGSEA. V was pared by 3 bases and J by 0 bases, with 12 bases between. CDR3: CSVETGQGSYEQYF. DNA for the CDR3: TGCAGCGTTGAGACGGGCCAGGGCTCCTACGAGCAGTACTTC.

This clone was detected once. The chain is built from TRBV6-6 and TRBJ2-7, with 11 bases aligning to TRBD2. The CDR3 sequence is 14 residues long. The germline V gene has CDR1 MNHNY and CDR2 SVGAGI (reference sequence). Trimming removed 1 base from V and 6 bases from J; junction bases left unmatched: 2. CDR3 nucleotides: TGTGCCAGCAGTTACTTAGCGGGAGGGCCCGAGCAGTACTTC. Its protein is CASSYLAGGPEQYF.

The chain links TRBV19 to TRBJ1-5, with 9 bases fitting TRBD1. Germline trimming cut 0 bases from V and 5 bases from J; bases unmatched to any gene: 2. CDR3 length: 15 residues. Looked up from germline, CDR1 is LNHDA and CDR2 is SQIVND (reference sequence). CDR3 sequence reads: CASSIDRDRDQPQHF. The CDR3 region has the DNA TGTGCCAGTAGTATAGATCGGGACAGGGATCAGCCCCAGCATTTT. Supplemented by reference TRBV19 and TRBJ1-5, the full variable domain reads DGGITQSPKYLFRKEGQNVTLSCEQNLNHDAMYWYRQDPGQGLRLIYYSQIVNDFQKGDIAEGYSVSREKKESFPLTVTSAQKNPTAFYLCASSIDRDRDQPQHFGDGTRLSIL.